A selection of T cell receptor beta chains follows, all from one sample in a study of T cell responses to AZD1222 COVID-19 vaccine. Clones were read by immunoSEQ multiplex PCR, and TCRdb kept only the in-frame ones, dropping some. The sample has about 160,000 clones; about 91% are singletons. The sequencing used peripheral blood, collected 28 days after the second AZD1222 dose. The receptors were gathered from an adult who received the AZD1222 COVID-19 vaccine. Each CDR3 is given with its conserved first and last residue. Clone size appears in some rows only: once, few, many, or a class for an expanded clone.

V gene: TRBV19
clone size: once
J gene: TRBJ1-2
CDR3 protein: CASSLSLIGLHYGYTF

V gene: TRBV18
clone size: NA
J gene: TRBJ1-1
CDR3 protein: CASSGGTVNTEAFF

V gene: TRBV7-2
clone size: NA
J gene: TRBJ2-5
CDR3 protein: CASSLGGSRGLGTQYF

V gene: TRBV18
clone size: NA
J gene: TRBJ2-5
CDR3 protein: CASSPGTGGETQYF

V gene: TRBV9
clone size: NA
J gene: TRBJ2-2
CDR3 protein: CASSKTGQGRAGELFF

V gene: TRBV5-1
clone size: NA
J gene: TRBJ1-1
CDR3 protein: CASSLGGTYTEAFF

V gene: TRBV5-1
clone size: NA
J gene: TRBJ1-1
CDR3 protein: CASSLAPGVGMWAFF

V gene: TRBV6-1
clone size: NA
J gene: TRBJ1-6
CDR3 protein: CASSEITESSWNSALHF

V gene: TRBV2
clone size: NA
J gene: TRBJ1-3
CDR3 protein: CASSRDREGPGNTIYF

V gene: TRBV5-1
clone size: NA
J gene: TRBJ1-6
CDR3 protein: CASRQLGNSPLHF

V gene: TRBV7-9
clone size: few
J gene: TRBJ1-6
CDR3 protein: CASSLGQGEYSPLHF

V gene: TRBV6-4
clone size: NA
J gene: TRBJ1-4
CDR3 protein: CASGGRTGADNEKLFF

V gene: TRBV7-9
clone size: NA
J gene: TRBJ2-4
CDR3 protein: CASSLEAQGVRDIQYF

V gene: TRBV10-1
clone size: NA
J gene: TRBJ1-2
CDR3 protein: CASRAGPTTGYTF

V gene: TRBV5-6
clone size: NA
J gene: TRBJ1-2
CDR3 protein: CASSLEFRGSVGYTF

V gene: TRBV18
clone size: NA
J gene: TRBJ1-2
CDR3 protein: CASSPNSVRGQGNYGYTF

V gene: TRBV18
clone size: NA
J gene: TRBJ1-6
CDR3 protein: CASSPLSRSDRGNSPLHF

V gene: TRBV30
clone size: NA
J gene: TRBJ2-7
CDR3 protein: CAWSGQYHYEQYF

V gene: TRBV12-5
clone size: NA
J gene: TRBJ1-1
CDR3 protein: CASGFPGSNTEAFF

V gene: TRBV5-1
clone size: NA
J gene: TRBJ1-1
CDR3 protein: CASSFTGPTEAFF

V gene: TRBV6-5
clone size: NA
J gene: TRBJ2-2
CDR3 protein: CASSYSTGGSGELFF

V gene: TRBV6-5
clone size: once
J gene: TRBJ2-1
CDR3 protein: CASSQPRRPAHEQFF

V gene: TRBV7-2
clone size: NA
J gene: TRBJ2-2
CDR3 protein: CASSASGGFTGELFF

V gene: TRBV29-1
clone size: NA
J gene: TRBJ2-2
CDR3 protein: CSASGTSGINTGELFF

V gene: TRBV2
clone size: NA
J gene: TRBJ1-6
CDR3 protein: CASRDKSGRGNSPLHF

V gene: TRBV19
clone size: NA
J gene: TRBJ1-3
CDR3 protein: CASSIDRWSSGNTIYF

V gene: TRBV12-3/TRBV12-4
clone size: few
J gene: TRBJ2-7
CDR3 protein: CASSPTSTGEQYF

V gene: TRBV5-4
clone size: NA
J gene: TRBJ2-2
CDR3 protein: CASSLGSRDTGELFF

V gene: TRBV10-2
clone size: NA
J gene: TRBJ1-2
CDR3 protein: CASSEEGGGSFWYGYTF

V gene: TRBV6-5
clone size: NA
J gene: TRBJ2-2
CDR3 protein: CASSGGTGETGELFF

V gene: TRBV7-2
clone size: NA
J gene: TRBJ2-5
CDR3 protein: CASSYQGGETQYF

V gene: TRBV4-2
clone size: NA
J gene: TRBJ2-1
CDR3 protein: CASSQPGTASSYNEQFF

V gene: TRBV6-5
clone size: NA
J gene: TRBJ1-1
CDR3 protein: CASRQEAVAVF

V gene: TRBV15
clone size: NA
J gene: TRBJ1-1
CDR3 protein: CATSRGDTLNTEAFF

V gene: TRBV29-1
clone size: NA
J gene: TRBJ1-1
CDR3 protein: CSVPHNEDRQNTEAFF

V gene: TRBV7-9
clone size: NA
J gene: TRBJ1-1
CDR3 protein: CASSFGGEAEAFF

V gene: TRBV7-9
clone size: NA
J gene: TRBJ2-1
CDR3 protein: CASSWTGAGDNEQFF

V gene: TRBV7-2
clone size: NA
J gene: TRBJ1-1
CDR3 protein: CASSLAGTNTEAFF

V gene: TRBV27
clone size: once
J gene: TRBJ2-1
CDR3 protein: CASSRQGLGGEQFF

V gene: TRBV18
clone size: NA
J gene: TRBJ2-6
CDR3 protein: CASSVNSGANVLTF

V gene: TRBV5-8
clone size: NA
J gene: TRBJ1-4
CDR3 protein: CASSLLDVQKLFF

V gene: TRBV11-2
clone size: few
J gene: TRBJ2-7
CDR3 protein: CASSFAWQGTDEQYF

V gene: TRBV6-5
clone size: NA
J gene: TRBJ1-2
CDR3 protein: CASSSQIGQGYGYTF

V gene: TRBV4-1
clone size: NA
J gene: TRBJ1-4
CDR3 protein: CASSPRRANEKLFF

V gene: TRBV30
clone size: NA
J gene: TRBJ1-1
CDR3 protein: CAWELGAPEAFF

V gene: TRBV6-2/TRBV6-3
clone size: NA
J gene: TRBJ2-2
CDR3 protein: CASSSHRDSSFTGELFF

V gene: TRBV5-1
clone size: NA
J gene: TRBJ1-2
CDR3 protein: CASSASTGNYGYTF

V gene: TRBV19
clone size: NA
J gene: TRBJ1-1
CDR3 protein: CASSRAGISTEAFF

V gene: TRBV6-5
clone size: NA
J gene: TRBJ1-5
CDR3 protein: CASGRGGQPQHF

V gene: TRBV9
clone size: NA
J gene: TRBJ1-6
CDR3 protein: CASSSGDDRPLHF

V gene: TRBV6-5
clone size: NA
J gene: TRBJ2-2
CDR3 protein: CASSYALMNTGELFF

V gene: TRBV7-9
clone size: NA
J gene: TRBJ1-5
CDR3 protein: CASSRTGGPYSNQPQHF

V gene: TRBV4-1
clone size: NA
J gene: TRBJ1-2
CDR3 protein: CASSQVQHGDYGYTF

V gene: TRBV5-6
clone size: NA
J gene: TRBJ2-7
CDR3 protein: CASSLVGGSYYEQYF

V gene: TRBV19
clone size: NA
J gene: TRBJ1-2
CDR3 protein: CASSPAVLYGYTF

V gene: TRBV3-1/TRBV3-2
clone size: NA
J gene: TRBJ1-4
CDR3 protein: CASSQAFAVNEKLFF

V gene: TRBV11-3
clone size: NA
J gene: TRBJ2-1
CDR3 protein: CASSLGGGFYNEQFF

V gene: TRBV21-1
clone size: NA
J gene: TRBJ1-5
CDR3 protein: CASSDREGDQPQHF

V gene: TRBV9
clone size: NA
J gene: TRBJ1-2
CDR3 protein: CASSAQRGPSGGYTF